The T cell receptor beta chain described here comes from a study of CD8 T cells in ankylosing spondylitis (dated by TCRdb to about 2017). With respect to the entire study: T cell receptor beta repertoires were profiled in healthy donors and ankylosing spondylitis patients so that disease-linked TCR variants could be found. The whole study cohort included roughly 110 healthy donors and around 24 ankylosing spondylitis patients. Peripheral blood samples were taken, and synovial fluid was additionally collected from ankylosing spondylitis patients. Study-wide conclusions, independent of this receptor: Some motif variants were previously reported in synovial fluid and blood of reactive arthritis patients, suggesting common disease-initiation mechanisms. Significant enrichment of the disease-linked clones was reported in matched synovial fluid samples from ankylosing spondylitis patients. A CD8+ phenotype was shown by the disease-linked clones, which were found at relatively low frequencies in peripheral blood. Blood from ankylosing spondylitis patients appeared to be characterized by a TCR beta motif composed of about eight highly homologous amino acid variants.

This clonotype was seen only a few times. No antigen is known for it. Base quality data are lacking; no much larger clone is found one base away. TCRdb records Illumina HiSeq 2500 as the sequencer. Quantitative 5'-RACE with molecular barcodes was used to prepare TCR beta libraries. On the study's bioinformatics: To identify disease-linked TCR variants, a new computational method was used, one built on a probabilistic model of VDJ rearrangement. The public reads were quality trimmed at Q25 with fastp and then assembled into clones with MiXCR by TCRdb, keeping productive beta chains. When rows share a CDR3 protein, they turn into one entry using the most common DNA and genes. These V and J calls rely on TCRdb rather than the paper's analysis. The sample table contains about 480,000 distinct CDR3 sequences; only one count was recorded for under 20% of them. Under 1.2% of the sample is held by the ten biggest clonotypes.

V ends up 10 bases short and J 2 bases short, with an unmatched junction base count of 8. Based on the germline V gene, the CDR1 and CDR2 sequences are ENHRY and SYGVKD. The CDR3, from cysteine to phenylalanine, totals 14 residues. The read is trimmed to its CDR3 DNA, 42 bases read in frame from base 1. The sequence is built from TRBV10-3 and TRBJ2-7; 10 of the junction bases match TRBD1. This TCR was sampled from a male donor with ankylosing spondylitis. Sequencing input: blood, either unsorted or a sorted T cell fraction (not recorded which). CDR3 loop: CATQDRGNTYEQYF. Read as DNA, the sequence is TGTGCCACGCAGGACAGGGGGAACACCTACGAGCAGTACTTC.